This T cell receptor (beta chain) is drawn from a study of T cells in tuberculosis. Time point described: new active TB diagnosis, blood taken before or within 7 days of starting treatment. Clones were sequenced by immunoSEQ multiplex PCR, and TCRdb holds only the in-frame ones, with some missing. The sample has tens of thousands of clones, 80% to 95% seen once. V trimming: 4 bases; J trimming: 3 bases; junction bases outside the gene matches: 3. Germline V lookup: CDR1 SGHRS, CDR2 YFSETQ. The CDR3 is 14 residues long. The sequence came from an adult with tuberculosis. This sequence joins TRBV5-1 and TRBJ1-1, with 10 positions matching TRBD1. The sequencing used PBMCs, collected at tuberculosis diagnosis. CDR3: CASSIDRGHTEAFF. The DNA of the CDR3 is TGCGCCAGCAGCATCGACAGGGGGCACACTGAAGCTTTCTTT.